Below, 9 T cell receptor beta chains from the same sample are listed, as sequenced in a study of blood T cell repertoires in COVID-19. Libraries were prepared by immunoSEQ multiplex PCR; TCRdb keeps only in-frame clonotypes and omits some of them. Here the sample spans some 26,000 clones, around 89% being singletons. The specimen was peripheral blood. The origin of the receptors is a human donor in a cohort sampled during active COVID-19.

This clone has only one observation. This chain connects TRBV7-9 to TRBJ1-6, with TRBD1 as a possible D gene (5 bases). V was pared by 2 bases and J by 7 bases, with 9 bases between. Per the germline V gene, CDR1 is SEHNR and CDR2 is FQNEAQ (reference sequence). The CDR3 runs to 14 residues. The CDR3 nucleotides are TGTGCCAGCAGCTTACAGGGCGGAAATTCACCCCTCCACTTT. Its translation: CASSLQGGNSPLHF.

This clone was counted a few times. The chain couples TRBV7-9 to TRBJ2-3; 8 bases map to TRBD2. V shed 7 bases and J 0 bases; nucleotides not matched to a gene: 12. The CDR3 has 17 amino acids. Germline V lookup: CDR1 SEHNR, CDR2 FQNEAQ (reference sequence). CDR3 loop: CASTSPLLAGSTDTQYF. The CDR3, as DNA: TGTGCCAGCACCTCCCCCTTATTAGCGGGGAGCACAGATACGCAGTATTTT. The whole variable domain, remainder taken from reference TRBV7-9 and TRBJ2-3, is DTGVSQNPRHKITKRGQNVTFRCDPISEHNRLYWYRQTLGQGPEFLTYFQNEAQLEKSRLLSDRFSAERPKGSFSTLEIQRTEQGDSAMYLCASTSPLLAGSTDTQYFGPGTRLTVL.

V usage is TRBV5-1 and J usage is TRBJ1-1; 7 bases map to TRBD1. V dropped 0 bases and J dropped 7; count of bases not matched to a gene: 6. Looked up from germline, CDR1 is SGHRS and CDR2 is YFSETQ. The length of the CDR3 is 14 residues. The CDR3 region has the DNA TGCGCCAGCAGCTTGGCCGGGACAGATTATGAAGCTTTCTTT. Its translation is CASSLAGTDYEAFF.

The chain links TRBV25-1 to TRBJ2-7, with TRBD1 matching over 8 bases. CDR1 and CDR2 from the germline V gene are MGHDK and SYGVNS. With V trimmed by 4 bases and J by 6 bases, 8 bases remained unmatched. The CDR3 consists of 14 residues. The DNA for the CDR3 is TGTGCCAGCAGTGCTAGGGACAGGATGGGCGAGCAGTACTTC. It encodes CASSARDRMGEQYF.

The chain couples TRBV10-3 to TRBJ1-1; no clear D. There are 13 residues in the CDR3. Trimming cost V 0 bases and J 4 bases, with 6 bases left between them. Germline V gene lookup returns CDR1 ENHRY and CDR2 SYGVKD. The CDR3 sequence is CAISESSGTEAFF. Here the CDR3 DNA reads TGTGCCATCAGTGAGTCGTCGGGCACTGAAGCTTTCTTT.

CDR3 sequence: CASSEAANYGYTF. The CDR3 coding sequence is TGTGCCAGCAGTGAGGCGGCTAACTATGGCTACACCTTC. The chain couples TRBV2 to TRBJ1-2; D not resolved. Trimming shortened V by 3 bases and J by 0 bases, and 5 bases separated the two germline ends. There are 13 residues in the CDR3. Germline V gene sequence: CDR1 SNHLY, CDR2 FYNNEI. Based on the CDR3 plus reference TRBV2 and TRBJ1-2, the full variable domain is EPEVTQTPSHQVTQMGQEVILRCVPISNHLYFYWYRQILGQKVEFLVSFYNNEISEKSEIFDDQFSVERPDGSNFTLKIRSTKLEDSAMYFCASSEAANYGYTFGSGTRLTVV.

The genes are TRBV9 and TRBJ2-5; D not certain. In germline, CDR1 is SGDLS, CDR2 YYNGEE. V was trimmed by 2 bases and J by 0 bases, leaving 5 bases between them. There are 13 residues in the CDR3. The CDR3 DNA follows: TGTGCCAGCAGCGTTTCCGACCAAGAGACCCAGTACTTC. Translated: CASSVSDQETQYF.

This clone has a single count. The V call is TRBV6-5, the J call TRBJ1-1; tentatively, D is TRBD1 (6 bases). The V gene lost 0 bases and the J gene lost 5 bases, with 10 bases spanning the gap. The CDR3 is 14 amino acids. Germline V gives CDR1 MNHEY, CDR2 SVGAGI. CDR3: CASSYSTRGTEAFF. DNA of the CDR3: TGTGCCAGCAGTTACTCTACCAGGGGTACTGAAGCTTTCTTT.

The chain links TRBV24-1 to TRBJ2-2; TRBD1 agrees at 9 bases. CDR1 KGHDR and CDR2 SFDVKD come from the germline V gene. V shed 7 bases and J 7 bases; nucleotides not matched to a gene: 6. The CDR3 is made up of 14 amino acids. The chain's CDR3 is CATSRQGGFGELFF. The CDR3 DNA is TGTGCCACCAGCCGACAGGGGGGTTTCGGGGAGCTGTTTTTT.